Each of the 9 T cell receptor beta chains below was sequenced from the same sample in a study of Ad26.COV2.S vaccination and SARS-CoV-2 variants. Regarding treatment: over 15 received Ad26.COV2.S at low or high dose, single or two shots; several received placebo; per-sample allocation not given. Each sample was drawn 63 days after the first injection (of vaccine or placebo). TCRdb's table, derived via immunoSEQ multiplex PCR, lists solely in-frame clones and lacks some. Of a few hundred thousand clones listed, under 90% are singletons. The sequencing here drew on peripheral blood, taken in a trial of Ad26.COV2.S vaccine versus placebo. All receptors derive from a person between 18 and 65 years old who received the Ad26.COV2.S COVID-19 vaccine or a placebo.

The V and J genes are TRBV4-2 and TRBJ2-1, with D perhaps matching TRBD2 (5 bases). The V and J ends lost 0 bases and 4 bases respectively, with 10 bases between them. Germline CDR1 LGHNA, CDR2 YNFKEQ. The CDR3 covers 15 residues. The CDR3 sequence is CASSQDIGLYNEQFF. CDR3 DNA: TGTGCCAGCAGCCAAGACATTGGACTGTACAATGAGCAGTTCTTC.

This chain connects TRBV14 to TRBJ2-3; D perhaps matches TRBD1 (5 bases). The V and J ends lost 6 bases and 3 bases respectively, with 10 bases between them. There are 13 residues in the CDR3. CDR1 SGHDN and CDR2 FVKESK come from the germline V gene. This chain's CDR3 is CASRGQGTDTQYF. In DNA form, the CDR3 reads TGTGCCAGCAGGGGCCAGGGAACAGATACGCAGTATTTT.

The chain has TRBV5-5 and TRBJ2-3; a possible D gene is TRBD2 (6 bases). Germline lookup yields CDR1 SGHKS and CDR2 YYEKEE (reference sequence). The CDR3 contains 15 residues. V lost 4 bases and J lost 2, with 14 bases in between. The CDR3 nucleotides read TGTGCCAGCAGCCGGAGGGAATCCACCACAGATACGCAGTATTTT. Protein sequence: CASSRRESTTDTQYF.

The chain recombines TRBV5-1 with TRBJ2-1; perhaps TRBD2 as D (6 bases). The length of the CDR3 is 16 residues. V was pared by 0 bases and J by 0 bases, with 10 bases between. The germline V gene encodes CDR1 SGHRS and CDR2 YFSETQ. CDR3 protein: CASSLGGGNSYNEQFF. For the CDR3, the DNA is TGCGCCAGCAGCTTGGGTGGGGGGAACTCCTACAATGAGCAGTTCTTC.

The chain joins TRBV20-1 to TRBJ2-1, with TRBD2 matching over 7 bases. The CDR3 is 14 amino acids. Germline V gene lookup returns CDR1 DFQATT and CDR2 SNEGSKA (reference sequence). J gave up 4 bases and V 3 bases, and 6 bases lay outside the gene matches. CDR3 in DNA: TGCAGTGCTAGTGGCCTAGCGGAATACAATGAGCAGTTCTTC. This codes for CSASGLAEYNEQFF.

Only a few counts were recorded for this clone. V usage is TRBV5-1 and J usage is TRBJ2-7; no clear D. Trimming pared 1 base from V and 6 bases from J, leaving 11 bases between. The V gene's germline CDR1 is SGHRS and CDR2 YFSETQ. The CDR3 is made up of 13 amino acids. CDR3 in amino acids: CASSLISSGEQYF. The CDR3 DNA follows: TGCGCCAGCAGCTTGATTTCGTCGGGCGAGCAGTACTTC.

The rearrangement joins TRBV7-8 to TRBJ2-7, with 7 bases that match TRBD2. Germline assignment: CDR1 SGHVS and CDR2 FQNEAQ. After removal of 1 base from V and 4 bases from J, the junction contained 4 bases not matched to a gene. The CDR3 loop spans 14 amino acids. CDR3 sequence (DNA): TGTGCCAGCAGCTTAGTCGAGCGGGGATACGAGCAGTACTTC. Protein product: CASSLVERGYEQYF.

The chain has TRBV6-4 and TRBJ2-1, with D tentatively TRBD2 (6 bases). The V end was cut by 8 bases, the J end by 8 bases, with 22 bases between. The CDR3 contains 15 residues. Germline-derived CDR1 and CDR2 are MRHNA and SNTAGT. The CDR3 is CASAGNPRGCHEQFF. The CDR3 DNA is TGTGCCAGCGCGGGAAACCCCCGGGGCTGCCATGAGCAGTTCTTC.

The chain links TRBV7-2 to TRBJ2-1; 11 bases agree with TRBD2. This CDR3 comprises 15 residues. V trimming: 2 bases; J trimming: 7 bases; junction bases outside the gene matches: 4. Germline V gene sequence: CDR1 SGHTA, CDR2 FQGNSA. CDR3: CASSLRASGGNEQFF. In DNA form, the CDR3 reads TGTGCCAGCAGCTTAAGGGCTAGCGGGGGGAATGAGCAGTTCTTC.